This T cell receptor beta chain derives from a study of cytomegalovirus exposure and HLA in healthy donors. Overall study: Out of about 179 million T cells, an earlier analysis found around 120 million unique TCR beta sequences in total. The Caucasian-associated ancestry cluster held more than 80% of under 450 genotyped donors. Study-level results: Later analysis identified several of the most significant clusters that appeared linked to common viral pathogens. It was 164 TCR beta chains that were listed as cytomegalovirus-associated.

Germline V gene data show CDR1 as SGHDT and CDR2 as YYEEEE. The V and J ends lost 1 base and 5 bases, in that order; junction bases with no gene match: 13. The CDR3 contains 17 residues. On this clone: Its specificity is unknown.

The primer mix had 60 Vbeta and 13 Jbeta primers. Using immunoSEQ multiplex PCR, the repertoire was profiled, and TCRdb retains in-frame clones only, with some absent. Found here are 95,000 to 150,000 clones, 77% of them singletons; the top ten hold 9.5% to 15%. The origin of this receptor is a middle-aged woman in good health and CMV-seropositive. Sequencing input: PBMCs. The rearrangement links TRBV5-6 to TRBJ1-2; 8 bases are a match to TRBD1. CDR3 residues: CASSLTRTGLLGYGYTF. Written as DNA, the CDR3 is TGTGCCAGCAGCTTGACCAGGACAGGGCTGCTTGGGTATGGCTACACCTTC.